This passage covers 9 T cell receptor beta chains from one sample sequenced in a study of blood T cell repertoires in COVID-19. Assay used: immunoSEQ multiplex PCR; TCRdb lists only in-frame clones, some missing. The sample comprises around 270,000 clones, less than 90% of which are singletons, and 4.2% rests with the top ten. Sequenced: peripheral blood. The receptors come from a man between 60 and 70 years old with acute or convalescent COVID-19.

The table lists this clone with a count of one. This chain links TRBV20-1 with TRBJ2-5; D is possibly TRBD2 (5 bases). This CDR3 region has 11 residues. Germline V CDR1 and CDR2: DFQATT, SNEGSKA (reference sequence). The V and J ends lost 2 bases and 5 bases respectively, with 6 bases between them. The CDR3 sequence: CSARWRETQYF. The DNA for the CDR3 is TGCAGTGCTAGATGGAGGGAGACCCAGTACTTC.

This rearrangement joins TRBV29-1 to TRBJ2-1, with D perhaps matching TRBD2 (5 bases). CDR3 length: 14 amino acids. Germline V gene lookup returns CDR1 SQVTM and CDR2 ANQGSEA. Trimming left V 2 bases short and J 10 bases short, with 18 bases between. CDR3 bases: TGCAGCGTTGAAAGTGTAGCGCGGACGCAAGAGCAGTTCTTC. Translated: CSVESVARTQEQFF.

This sequence joins TRBV2 and TRBJ2-3, with D hard to call. Trimming removed 7 bases at V and 2 bases at J, with 19 bases between. The CDR3 runs 16 residues. Germline-derived CDR1 and CDR2 are SNHLY and FYNNEI. The CDR3 protein is CASKSPLENYTDTQYF. The CDR3 DNA sequence: TGTGCCAGCAAGTCCCCTCTAGAGAACTACACAGATACGCAGTATTTT.

V is TRBV5-1 and J is TRBJ2-3; perhaps TRBD2 as D (6 bases). This CDR3 comprises 15 residues. Germline CDR1 reads SGHRS; CDR2 reads YFSETQ. Trimming removed 1 base at V and 2 bases at J, with 11 bases between. The CDR3 bases are TGCGCCAGCAGCTTGCAAGGGGACTTCACAGATACGCAGTATTTT. Translation gives CASSLQGDFTDTQYF.

V is TRBV30 and J is TRBJ2-3; TRBD2 matches 7 bases. Germline assignment: CDR1 GTSNPN and CDR2 SVGIG (reference sequence). This CDR3 region has 14 residues. With 3 bases clipped from V and 0 bases from J, the junction kept 3 bases outside the gene matches. In nucleotides, the CDR3 is TGTGCCTGGAGGGAGGGACTAAGCACAGATACGCAGTATTTT. The encoded protein is CAWREGLSTDTQYF.

The rearrangement uses TRBV11-3 and TRBJ2-1; 7 bases align to TRBD1. CDR3 length equals 15 residues. V lost 6 bases to trimming and J lost 4 bases; unmatched junction nucleotides: 9. Per the germline V gene, CDR1 is SGHNT and CDR2 is YENEEA. Written as DNA, the CDR3 is TGTGCCAGCAGTATAGGGGACAGAGCTTACAATGAGCAGTTCTTC. This encodes CASSIGDRAYNEQFF.

V gene TRBV9 combines with J gene TRBJ1-4; D unclear. Trimming left V 0 bases short and J 3 bases short, with 9 bases between. CDR3 size: 15 residues. The germline gives CDR1 SGDLS, CDR2 YYNGEE. This chain's CDR3 is CASSVAAGANEKLFF. CDR3 in DNA: TGTGCCAGCAGCGTAGCGGCCGGGGCTAATGAAAAACTGTTTTTT.

V and J are TRBV6-5 and TRBJ2-2; 12 bases match TRBD2. Germline trimming cut 6 bases from V and 4 bases from J; bases unmatched to any gene: 3. Germline V CDR1 and CDR2: MNHEY, SVGAGI. The CDR3 contains 15 residues. The CDR3 sequence: CASSLAGGFTGELFF. The DNA for the CDR3 is TGTGCCAGCAGCCTAGCGGGGGGGTTCACCGGGGAGCTGTTTTTT.

V and J are TRBV19 and TRBJ1-1; TRBD1 matches 7 bases. The CDR3 extends over 15 amino acids. Trimming took 10 bases from V and 4 from J; bases not matched to a gene: 15. CDR1 LNHDA and CDR2 SQIVND come from the germline V gene (reference sequence). The CDR3 bases are TGTGCCACATCCAGATCCGGGACAGTAGGCACTGAAGCTTTCTTT. The encoded protein is CATSRSGTVGTEAFF.